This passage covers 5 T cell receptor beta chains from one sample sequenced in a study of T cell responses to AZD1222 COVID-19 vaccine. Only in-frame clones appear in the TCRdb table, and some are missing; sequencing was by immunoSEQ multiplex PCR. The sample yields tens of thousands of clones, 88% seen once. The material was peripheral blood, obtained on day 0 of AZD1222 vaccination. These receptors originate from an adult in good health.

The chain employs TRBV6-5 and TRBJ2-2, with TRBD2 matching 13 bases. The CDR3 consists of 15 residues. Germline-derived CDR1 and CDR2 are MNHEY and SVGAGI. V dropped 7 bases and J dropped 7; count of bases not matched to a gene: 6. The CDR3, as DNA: TGTGCCAGCACTGGACTAGCGGGAGAGATCGGGGAGCTGTTTTTT. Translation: CASTGLAGEIGELFF.

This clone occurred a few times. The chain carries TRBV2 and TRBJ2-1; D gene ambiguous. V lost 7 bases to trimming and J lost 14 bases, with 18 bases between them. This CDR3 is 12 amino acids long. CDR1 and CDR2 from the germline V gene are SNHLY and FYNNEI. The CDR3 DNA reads TGTGCCAGCAAGGAGTTAGATCTACAGAAGTTCTTC. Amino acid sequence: CASKELDLQKFF.

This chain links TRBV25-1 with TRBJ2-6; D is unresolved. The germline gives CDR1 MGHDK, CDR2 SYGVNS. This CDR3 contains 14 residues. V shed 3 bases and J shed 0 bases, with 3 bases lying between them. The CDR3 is CASSDLSGANVLTF. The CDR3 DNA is TGTGCCAGCAGTGACCTCTCTGGGGCCAACGTCCTGACTTTC.

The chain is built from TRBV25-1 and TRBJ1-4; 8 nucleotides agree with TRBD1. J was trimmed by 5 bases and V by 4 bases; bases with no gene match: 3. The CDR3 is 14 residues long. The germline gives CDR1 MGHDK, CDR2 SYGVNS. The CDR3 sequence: CASSVRDRNEKLFF. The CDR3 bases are TGTGCCAGCAGTGTCCGGGACAGGAATGAAAAACTGTTTTTT.

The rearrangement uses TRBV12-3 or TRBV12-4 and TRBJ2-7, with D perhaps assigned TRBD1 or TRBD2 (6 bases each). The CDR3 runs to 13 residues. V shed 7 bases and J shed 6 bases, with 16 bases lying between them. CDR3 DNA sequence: TGTGCCAGCACCCTAGGGGGGATCCGCGAGCAGTACTTC. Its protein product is CASTLGGIREQYF.